This T cell receptor beta chain was profiled in a study of cytomegalovirus exposure and HLA in healthy donors. Study background: The use of the same platform for the 130 or so validation repertoires and the 600 to 800 first-cohort repertoires was reported by a later analysis.

Concerning this clone itself: The antigen is unknown.

The protocol was immunoSEQ multiplex PCR, while the TCRdb copy is restricted to in-frame clones and leaves out a portion. The table records over 200,000 clones, roughly 88% of them present only once. Regarding the study as a whole: A list of about 180 TCR beta chains associated with cytomegalovirus was given.

CDR1 and CDR2 from the germline V gene are MGHDK and SYGVNS. Trimming cost V 3 bases and J 0 bases, with 11 bases left between them. There are 16 residues in the CDR3. The source of this sequence is a woman aged 18-29 years in good health and CMV-seronegative. Sequencing was carried out using PBMCs. The J gene is TRBJ1-4, the V gene TRBV25-1; TRBD1 might be the D (5 bases). The CDR3 DNA follows: TGTGCCAGCAGTGACCCAGGGCCAGCAACTAATGAAAAACTGTTTTTT. This encodes CASSDPGPATNEKLFF.